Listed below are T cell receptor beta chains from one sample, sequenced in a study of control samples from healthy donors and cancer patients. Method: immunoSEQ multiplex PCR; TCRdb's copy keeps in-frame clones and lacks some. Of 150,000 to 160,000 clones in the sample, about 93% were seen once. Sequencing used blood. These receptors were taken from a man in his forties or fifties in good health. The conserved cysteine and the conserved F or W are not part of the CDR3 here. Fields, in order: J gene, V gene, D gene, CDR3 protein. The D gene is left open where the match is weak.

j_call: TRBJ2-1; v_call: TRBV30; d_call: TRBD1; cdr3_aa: AWGPAGGAYNEQF
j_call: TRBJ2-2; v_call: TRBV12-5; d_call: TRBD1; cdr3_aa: ASVGDRGRGELF
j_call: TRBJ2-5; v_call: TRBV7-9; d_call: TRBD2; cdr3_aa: ASSLAGGRAVETQY
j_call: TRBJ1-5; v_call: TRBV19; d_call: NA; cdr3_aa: ASSIGSGSPQH
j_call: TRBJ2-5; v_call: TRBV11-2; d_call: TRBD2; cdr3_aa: ASSFTSGAQETQY
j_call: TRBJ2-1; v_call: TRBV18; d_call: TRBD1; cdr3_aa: ASSSDRIDEQF
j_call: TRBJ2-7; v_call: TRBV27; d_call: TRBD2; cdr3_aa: ATRRSSGGYSYEQY
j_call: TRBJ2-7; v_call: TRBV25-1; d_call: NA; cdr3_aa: ASSGTVTYEQY
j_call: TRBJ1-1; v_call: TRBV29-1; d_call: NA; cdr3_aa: SASTGITEAF
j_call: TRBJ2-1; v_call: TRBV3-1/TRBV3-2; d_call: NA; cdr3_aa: ASSQDRSLAANEQF
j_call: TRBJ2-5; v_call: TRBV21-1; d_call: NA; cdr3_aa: ASSKARIGPSPN
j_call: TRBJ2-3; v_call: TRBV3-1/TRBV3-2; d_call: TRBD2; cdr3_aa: ASSQVLAGVVADTQY
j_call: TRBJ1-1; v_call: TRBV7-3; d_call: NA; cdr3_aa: ASSLYAENTEAF
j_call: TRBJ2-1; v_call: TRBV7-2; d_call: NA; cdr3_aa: ASSLGLPRGNEQF
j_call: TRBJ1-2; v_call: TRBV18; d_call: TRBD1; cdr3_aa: ASSQTGTASQNYGYT
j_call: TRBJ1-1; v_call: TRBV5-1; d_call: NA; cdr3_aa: ASSLGQSLANTEAF
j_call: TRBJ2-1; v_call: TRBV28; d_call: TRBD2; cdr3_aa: ASSSSGTTYNEQF
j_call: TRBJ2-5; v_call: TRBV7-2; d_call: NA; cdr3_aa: ASSLAGMPQVSQY
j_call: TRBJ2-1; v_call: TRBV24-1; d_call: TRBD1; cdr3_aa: ATSVGSGGQF
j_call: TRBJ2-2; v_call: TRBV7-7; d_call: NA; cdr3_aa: ASSLNRANTGELF
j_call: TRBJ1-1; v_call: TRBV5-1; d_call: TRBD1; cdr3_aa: ASSLAQGAVTEAF
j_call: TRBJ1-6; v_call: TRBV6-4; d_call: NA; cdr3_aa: ASSEGNYSPLH